Each of the 28 T cell receptor beta chains below was sequenced from the same sample in a study of shared clonotypes between healthy human individuals. Naive CD8 isolation took CD45RO-negative cells positively selected for CCR7 and excluded terminally differentiated effector memory CD45RA+ cells. The repertoire was sequenced with immunoSEQ multiplex PCR; TCRdb's copy has only in-frame clones and lacks some. The sample holds approximately 2,000,000 clones, around 93% seen once. Sequences were obtained from naive CD8+ T cells from PBMCs. Receptors were obtained from a man younger than 35 in good health. Some clones in this sample may be carry-over from other donors' samples.

The J gene is TRBJ2-1, the V gene TRBV10-2; D gene ambiguous. The CDR3 consists of 15 residues. Looked up from germline, CDR1 is WSHSY and CDR2 is SAAADI. V lost 5 bases and J 4 bases, leaving 15 bases between the germline ends. CDR3 sequence: CASSLGFERYNEQFF. In DNA form, the CDR3 reads TGCGCCAGCAGTCTGGGGTTTGAGCGTTACAATGAGCAGTTCTTC.

The table lists this clone with a count of one. V gene TRBV28 combines with J gene TRBJ2-5, with 8 bases that match TRBD2. Germline V gene lookup returns CDR1 MDHEN and CDR2 SYDVKM. The CDR3 covers 14 residues. V lost 5 bases, J lost 2 bases, and 4 bases stayed unmatched. CDR3 nucleotide sequence: TGTGCCAGCAGTGTACTAGCGGAGCAAGAGACCCAGTACTTC. This codes for CASSVLAEQETQYF.

The chain links TRBV7-2 to TRBJ2-7, with 15 bases that match TRBD2. Germline values: CDR1 SGHTA, CDR2 FQGNSA. There are 13 residues in the CDR3. Here the CDR3 DNA reads TGTGCCAGCAGCTCAGGACTAGCGGGAGGGCCGGAGGTT. Its translation: CASSSGLAGGPEV.

The gene calls are TRBV11-2 and TRBJ2-7; 7 positions match TRBD2. The CDR3 has 16 residues. Germline values: CDR1 SGHAT, CDR2 FQNNGV. Trimming at V came to 1 base and at J to 3 bases, leaving 9 bases not matched to a gene. In DNA form, the CDR3 reads TGTGCCAGCAGCTTAGTTTCGGGGCGGGGGATCTACGAGCAGTACTTC. The encoded protein is CASSLVSGRGIYEQYF.

This clone was found once. CDR3 in amino acids: CASSFLAGPRNEQFF. The CDR3, as DNA: TGTGCCAGCAGCTTTCTAGCGGGACCGAGGAATGAGCAGTTCTTC. The chain couples TRBV7-9 to TRBJ2-1; TRBD2 matches 9 bases. Germline CDR1 SEHNR, CDR2 FQNEAQ (reference sequence). Unmatched junction bases numbered 7, after V lost 3 bases and J lost 7 bases. This CDR3 is 15 amino acids long.

The chain carries TRBV6-1 and TRBJ1-2; no reliable D call. The CDR3 loop spans 15 amino acids. From germline, CDR1 is MNHNS and CDR2 SASEGT. The ends were cut back, 6 bases at V and 4 bases at J, with 18 bases in the middle. CDR3 DNA: TGTGCCAGCAGCCCACTGGTAACCGCCTTCTATGGCTACACCTTC. It is translated as CASSPLVTAFYGYTF.

The chain joins TRBV10-3 to TRBJ2-3; tentatively, D is TRBD2 (6 bases). The CDR3 totals 15 residues. V was shortened by 1 base and J by 1 base, with 9 bases between the two germline ends. Germline CDR1 reads ENHRY; CDR2 reads SYGVKD. The CDR3 bases are TGTGCCATCAGTGAGTTGAGGGAGGGCACAGATACGCAGTATTTT. This encodes CAISELREGTDTQYF.

This clone has only one observation. The V gene is TRBV7-6, the J gene TRBJ2-7; unclear D gene. This CDR3 is built from 12 residues. The V gene lost 3 bases and the J gene lost 0 bases, with 3 bases spanning the gap. Germline V gives CDR1 SGHVS, CDR2 FNYEAQ. CDR3: CASSFNSYEQYF. Here the CDR3 DNA reads TGTGCCAGCAGCTTCAACTCCTACGAGCAGTACTTC.

This clone was seen more than once but under ten times. The V call is TRBV13, the J call TRBJ2-7; D might be TRBD2 (6 bases). The length of the CDR3 is 14 residues. Trimming took off 5 bases at V and 2 bases at J, with 13 bases between the two ends. CDR1 and CDR2 (germline): PRHDT, FYEKMQ (reference sequence). CDR3 loop: CASSTRDLPYEQYF. For the CDR3, the DNA is TGTGCCAGCAGCACCCGGGACTTGCCCTACGAGCAGTACTTC.

The chain combines TRBV2 with TRBJ1-2, with 8 bases fitting TRBD1. The CDR3 extends over 16 amino acids. The germline gives CDR1 SNHLY, CDR2 FYNNEI. V shed 0 bases and J 0 bases; nucleotides not matched to a gene: 3. DNA of the CDR3: TGTGCCAGCAGTGAAGCGCGGACAGGGTCTAACTATGGCTACACCTTC. Translating gives CASSEARTGSNYGYTF.

This clone was seen once. The rearrangement joins TRBV5-6 to TRBJ1-1, with D hard to call. Looked up from germline, CDR1 is SGHDT and CDR2 is YYEEEE. Trimming removed 2 bases at V and 1 base at J, with 6 bases between. This CDR3 has 13 amino acids. CDR3 in DNA: TGTGCCAGCAGCTTCAACCCGAACACTGAAGCTTTCTTT. This sequence encodes CASSFNPNTEAFF.

As for this clone: Different DNA sequences within this sample yield the same CDR3. J is TRBJ2-3 and V is TRBV7-6; 7 bases are shared with TRBD2. Germline values: CDR1 SGHVS, CDR2 FNYEAQ. Losses at the gene ends were 2 bases for V and 4 bases for J; bases not matched to a gene: 3. The CDR3 consists of 14 residues. CDR3 nucleotides: TGTGCCAGCAGCTTATTGGGAGGGGCAGATACGCAGTATTTT. Its translation is CASSLLGGADTQYF.

The V gene is TRBV6-4, the J gene TRBJ2-7; TRBD2 matches at 8 bases. The CDR3 has 13 residues. The germline V gene has CDR1 MRHNA and CDR2 SNTAGT. The trim removed 0 bases at V and 6 bases at J, leaving 1 base unmatched. CDR3 residues: CASSDSAGGEQYF. CDR3 nucleotide sequence: TGTGCCAGCAGTGACTCCGCGGGGGGCGAGCAGTACTTC.

V and J are TRBV7-8 and TRBJ2-7; 10 nucleotides line up with TRBD1. The junction had 3 bases not matched to a gene; V was cut back by 4 bases and J by 0 bases. The CDR3 sequence is 15 residues long. Germline CDR1 is SGHVS and CDR2 is FQNEAQ. CDR3 loop: CASSSRTGGSYEQYF. The CDR3 nucleotides read TGTGCCAGCAGCTCCCGGACAGGGGGCTCCTACGAGCAGTACTTC. Variable domain in full (rest from reference TRBV7-8 and TRBJ2-7): GAGVSQSPRYKVAKRGQDVALRCDPISGHVSLFWYQQALGQGPEFLTYFQNEAQLDKSGLPSDRFFAERPEGSVSTLKIQRTQQEDSAVYLCASSSRTGGSYEQYFGPGTRLTVT.

The chain combines TRBV4-3 with TRBJ1-4; unclear D gene. The CDR3 has 15 residues. Germline assignment: CDR1 LGHNA and CDR2 YSLEER. With 0 bases removed from V and 4 bases from J, the gap between germline ends came to 9 bases. CDR3 sequence (DNA): TGCGCCAGCAGCCAAGACCCCGCTGGTAATGAAAAACTGTTTTTT. Its protein product is CASSQDPAGNEKLFF.

This sequence joins TRBV19 and TRBJ2-3; a weak D match, TRBD2 (6 bases). Per germline, CDR1 LNHDA and CDR2 SQIVND (reference sequence). The CDR3 is 16 amino acids. Trimming took 3 bases from V and 0 from J, leaving 13 bases between them. CDR3 sequence reads: CASSMEGISSTDTQYF. The CDR3 DNA reads as TGTGCCAGTAGTATGGAGGGCATTTCGAGCACAGATACGCAGTATTTT.

This clone has only one observation. The chain combines TRBV20-1 with TRBJ2-7; D uncertain. Germline V gene sequence: CDR1 DFQATT, CDR2 SNEGSKA (reference sequence). V lost 3 bases, J lost 6 bases, and 9 bases lay in between. The CDR3 is 11 residues long. The CDR3 is CSASLRAEQYF. Here the CDR3 DNA reads TGCAGTGCTAGCCTCCGGGCCGAGCAGTACTTC.

This chain uses TRBV30 with TRBJ2-3; D possibly corresponds to TRBD1 (6 bases). The germline V and J ends were trimmed by 4 bases and 0 bases, with 11 bases remaining between them. CDR1 and CDR2 from the germline V gene are GTSNPN and SVGIG (reference sequence). The length of the CDR3 is 14 residues. In DNA form, the CDR3 reads TGTGCCTGGATTCAGGGGATAAGCACAGATACGCAGTATTTT. Translation: CAWIQGISTDTQYF.

The chain carries TRBV30 and TRBJ1-4, with unresolved D. The CDR3 is made up of 14 amino acids. Germline-derived CDR1 and CDR2 are GTSNPN and SVGIG (reference sequence). The ends were cut back, 2 bases at V and 3 bases at J, with 10 bases in the middle. The CDR3 DNA reads TGTGCCTGGAGTCACGTAGGGCCTAATGAAAAACTGTTTTTT. It specifies CAWSHVGPNEKLFF.

This clone has just one count. The chain combines TRBV6-5 with TRBJ1-2, with a possible D match to TRBD1 (6 bases). V gave up 7 bases and J gave up 8 bases, with 14 bases separating them. The CDR3 is 12 residues long. The germline V gene encodes CDR1 MNHEY and CDR2 SVGAGI. CDR3 coding DNA: TGTGCCAGCATATCAGGGGCGGACGGCTACACCTTC. Residues: CASISGADGYTF.

This chain joins TRBV4-3 and TRBJ2-5; TRBD2 agrees at 13 bases. Germline V CDR1 and CDR2: LGHNA, YSLEER. The V and J ends lost 1 base and 4 bases, in that order; junction bases with no gene match: 9. The CDR3 has 18 residues. CDR3 nucleotide sequence: TGCGCCAGCAGCCAAGGGAGGGGACTAGCGGGAATGGTAGAGACCCAGTACTTC. It specifies CASSQGRGLAGMVETQYF.

As for this clone: The sample contains more than one DNA sequence encoding this CDR3. The chain recombines TRBV27 with TRBJ1-1; D perhaps matches TRBD1 (6 bases). CDR3 length equals 14 residues. From germline, CDR1 is MNHEY and CDR2 SMNVEV (reference sequence). Deletions cut 2 bases from V and 5 bases from J, with 12 bases between. CDR3 coding DNA: TGTGCCAGCAGTTTAATAGGGGGTAGGACTGAAGCTTTCTTT. It is translated as CASSLIGGRTEAFF.

This clone was seen a handful of times. V usage is TRBV29-1 and J usage is TRBJ1-2, with a weak D call TRBD1 (5 bases). V dropped 7 bases and J dropped 8 bases, with 14 bases sitting between them. The germline V gene has CDR1 SQVTM and CDR2 ANQGSEA. This CDR3 has 11 amino acids. CDR3 sequence: CSAPRREGYTF. The CDR3 coding sequence is TGCAGCGCCCCCCGCAGGGAAGGCTACACCTTC.

This chain links TRBV7-9 with TRBJ2-2; D gene ambiguous. This CDR3 contains 14 residues. From germline, CDR1 is SEHNR and CDR2 FQNEAQ (reference sequence). V was pared by 2 bases and J by 10 bases, with 14 bases between. The CDR3 protein is CASSLTRIETELFF. Written as DNA, the CDR3 is TGTGCCAGCAGCTTAACACGGATTGAGACGGAGCTGTTTTTT.

The chain recombines TRBV19 with TRBJ2-7, with 7 bases aligning to TRBD2. The trim removed 4 bases at V and 5 bases at J, leaving 17 bases unmatched. CDR1 is LNHDA and CDR2 is SQIVND in the germline V gene (reference sequence). This CDR3 has 17 amino acids. In nucleotides, the CDR3 is TGTGCCAGTAGTACTGGCCGATTTGGCGGGGGTAGGAACGAGCAGTACTTC. Its translation is CASSTGRFGGGRNEQYF. Combining the CDR3 with reference TRBV19 and TRBJ2-7 gives the whole variable domain DGGITQSPKYLFRKEGQNVTLSCEQNLNHDAMYWYRQDPGQGLRLIYYSQIVNDFQKGDIAEGYSVSREKKESFPLTVTSAQKNPTAFYLCASSTGRFGGGRNEQYFGPGTRLTVT.

V usage is TRBV27 and J usage is TRBJ2-3, with D maybe TRBD2 (5 bases). CDR3 length: 15 amino acids. The ends were cut back, 5 bases at V and 0 bases at J, with 12 bases in the middle. The germline gives CDR1 MNHEY, CDR2 SMNVEV (reference sequence). The CDR3 region is CASSILLGSTDTQYF. The CDR3 bases are TGTGCCAGCAGTATATTACTAGGTAGCACAGATACGCAGTATTTT.

This rearrangement joins TRBV30 to TRBJ2-7; tentative D call: TRBD2 (6 bases). Per germline, CDR1 GTSNPN and CDR2 SVGIG (reference sequence). V lost 3 bases to trimming and J lost 2 bases, with 20 bases between them. There are 16 residues in the CDR3. Here the CDR3 DNA reads TGTGCCTGGAGCCTGTTAGGGTCTAGCGCTGCCTACGAGCAGTACTTC. Its protein is CAWSLLGSSAAYEQYF.

This chain joins TRBV7-8 and TRBJ2-3; D uncertain. Trimming left V 6 bases short and J 4 bases short, with 5 bases between. CDR3 length: 11 amino acids. Germline loops: CDR1 SGHVS, CDR2 FQNEAQ. In DNA form, the CDR3 reads TGTGCCAGCAGGGGTCCAGATACGCAGTATTTT. It specifies CASRGPDTQYF.